This T cell receptor beta chain was captured in a study of T cell responses to AZD1222 COVID-19 vaccine. Regarding the study as a whole: CD4 TCRs linked to vaccination spanned spike, dominating at 160-218 and 743-854. Clonal diversity may have been underestimated in mostly white British donors. Only a handful of AZD1222 recipients, several in all, had baseline seropositivity.

Concerning this clone: The antigen is unknown.

V lost 4 bases and J lost 6, with 10 bases in between. The CDR3 loop spans 12 amino acids. Germline V gene lookup returns CDR1 ENHRY and CDR2 SYGVKD. The data were produced by immunoSEQ multiplex PCR, yet TCRdb's version contains in-frame clones alone and is incomplete. This sample has approximately 120,000 clones, with over 90% found just once. This receptor was identified in an adult in good health. The sequencing here drew on peripheral blood, taken on day 0 of AZD1222 vaccination. The V and J genes are TRBV10-3 and TRBJ2-7, with D possibly matching TRBD2 (5 bases). The CDR3 region is CAISVLGSEQYF. CDR3 nucleotide sequence: TGTGCCATCAGTGTTCTAGGGAGCGAGCAGTACTTC.